The TCR beta chain described here comes from a study of T cells in Graves' hyperthyroidism and ophthalmopathy. This clonotype was seen a handful of times. Its cognate antigen is unknown. A clone one base away is much larger, so this may be a read error. A patient was excluded if there was uncontrolled infection, other autoimmune disease, pregnancy or lactation. Researchers took RNA transcripts and amplified the TCR beta CDR3 regions from them. When the TCR CDR3 underwent first-round RT-PCR, the HTBI primer set was used. TCRdb re-analysed the multiplex PCR reads in MiXCR, keeping a single row per CDR3 protein. The repertoire has 660,000 or so distinct CDR3 sequences, about 45% of them found once; the top ten carry roughly 7.2%. Overall study findings and caveats: A model using 13 V-J features told ophthalmopathy apart from stable hyperthyroidism. It was a median approximately 6 months before onset that the model predicted ophthalmopathy. Most thyroid-expanded clonotypes above 0.001 were also found in blood.

The CDR3 is made up of 13 amino acids. CDR1 is SGHVS and CDR2 is FQNEAQ in the germline V gene. V was cut by 1 base and J by 5 bases, with 3 bases left in between. The V call is TRBV7-8, the J call TRBJ1-6; no clear D. This receptor was identified in an adult man with Graves' disease, either hyperthyroidism or ophthalmopathy (not recorded which). Source material: peripheral blood or thyroid tissue (not recorded which). The CDR3 DNA follows: TGTGCCAGCAGCTTAGAAAATAATTCACCCCTCCACTTT. Protein sequence: CASSLENNSPLHF.